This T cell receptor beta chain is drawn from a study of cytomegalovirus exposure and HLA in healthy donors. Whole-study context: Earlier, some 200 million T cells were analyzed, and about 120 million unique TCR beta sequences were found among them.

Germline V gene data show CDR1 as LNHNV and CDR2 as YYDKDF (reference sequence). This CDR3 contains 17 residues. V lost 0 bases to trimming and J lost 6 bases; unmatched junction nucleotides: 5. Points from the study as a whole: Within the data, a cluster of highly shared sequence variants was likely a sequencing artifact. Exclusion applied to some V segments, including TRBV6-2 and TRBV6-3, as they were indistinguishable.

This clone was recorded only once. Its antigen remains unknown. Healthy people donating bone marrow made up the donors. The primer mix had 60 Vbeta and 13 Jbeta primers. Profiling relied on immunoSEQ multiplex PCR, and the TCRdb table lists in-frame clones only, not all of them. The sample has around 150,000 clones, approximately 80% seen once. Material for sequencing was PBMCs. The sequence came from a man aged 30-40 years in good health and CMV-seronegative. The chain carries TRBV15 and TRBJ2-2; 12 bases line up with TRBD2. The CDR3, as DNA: TGTGCCACCAGCAGAGACGGGCTAGCGGGAGGGGCCGGGGAGCTGTTTTTT. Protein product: CATSRDGLAGGAGELFF. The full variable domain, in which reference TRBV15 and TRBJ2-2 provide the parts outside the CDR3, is DAMVIQNPRYQVTQFGKPVTLSCSQTLNHNVMYWYQQKSSQAPKLLFHYYDKDFNNEADTPDNFQSRRPNTSFCFLDIRSPGLGDTAMYLCATSRDGLAGGAGELFFGEGSRLTVL.